The rows below give T cell receptor beta chains drawn from one sample of a study of cytomegalovirus exposure and HLA in healthy donors. Assay: immunoSEQ multiplex PCR; the TCRdb copy retains only in-frame clones and omits some. The data show under 140,000 clones, with around nine tenths seen just once and under 1.5% held by the top ten. What was sequenced was PBMCs. These receptors all stem from a woman in her twenties or thirties in good health and CMV-seropositive. The CDR3 runs from the conserved cysteine through the conserved F or W. A D gene is named only where the DNA matches it firmly. Size tells how often a clone was seen (once, few, many) or the class of an expanded clone, and some rows leave it out.

d_call: TRBD2
j_call: TRBJ2-3
clone_size: once
v_call: TRBV19
cdr3_nt: TGTGCCAGTAGTCAGATCACTAGCGGATCTAGCACAGATACGCAGTATTTT
cdr3_aa: CASSQITSGSSTDTQYF

d_call: TRBD2
j_call: TRBJ2-2
clone_size: .
v_call: TRBV19
cdr3_nt: TGTGCCAGTAGTGTTCCAGCGGGGAGGCGGAGGGACACCGGGGAGCTGTTTTTT
cdr3_aa: CASSVPAGRRRDTGELFF

d_call: .
j_call: TRBJ2-7
clone_size: .
v_call: TRBV7-2
cdr3_nt: TGTGCCAGCAGCCTAACTCGGGGCGAGCAGTACTTC
cdr3_aa: CASSLTRGEQYF

d_call: TRBD2
j_call: TRBJ2-7
clone_size: .
v_call: TRBV2
cdr3_nt: TGTGCCAGCAGTGGACTAGCACTATACGAGCAGTACTTC
cdr3_aa: CASSGLALYEQYF

d_call: TRBD1
j_call: TRBJ1-2
clone_size: .
v_call: TRBV2
cdr3_nt: TGTGCCACTGCCCGGGACAGGGGTTGGGGCTACACCTTC
cdr3_aa: CATARDRGWGYTF

d_call: TRBD2
j_call: TRBJ2-7
clone_size: .
v_call: TRBV5-6
cdr3_nt: TGTGCCAGCAGCTTTGGGACTAGCGGGAGCGAGCAGTACTTC
cdr3_aa: CASSFGTSGSEQYF

d_call: TRBD2
j_call: TRBJ2-7
clone_size: .
v_call: TRBV7-8
cdr3_nt: TGTGCCAGCAGCTTATTTCCGGGACTAGCGGTCTACGAGCAGTACTTC
cdr3_aa: CASSLFPGLAVYEQYF

d_call: .
j_call: TRBJ2-7
clone_size: .
v_call: TRBV21-1
cdr3_nt: TGTGCCAGCAGCAAAGTCCAGCGGGGATTCTCCTACGAGCAGTACTTC
cdr3_aa: CASSKVQRGFSYEQYF

d_call: .
j_call: TRBJ2-7
clone_size: .
v_call: TRBV7-9
cdr3_nt: TGTGCCAGCAGCCCACGGGGGGCCGTATTCGAGCAGTACTTC
cdr3_aa: CASSPRGAVFEQYF

d_call: .
j_call: TRBJ1-2
clone_size: .
v_call: TRBV5-1
cdr3_nt: TGCGCCAGCAGCTTTCGGGGTTTGGATGGCTACACCTTC
cdr3_aa: CASSFRGLDGYTF

d_call: TRBD1
j_call: TRBJ1-4
clone_size: .
v_call: TRBV6-6
cdr3_nt: TGTGCCAGCAGTTCTCGACAGGGCGGTGCTGAAAAACTGTTTTTT
cdr3_aa: CASSSRQGGAEKLFF

d_call: .
j_call: TRBJ2-1
clone_size: .
v_call: TRBV30
cdr3_nt: TGTGCCTGGAGTAGGACAGTTGGGGAGCAGTTCTTC
cdr3_aa: CAWSRTVGEQFF

d_call: .
j_call: TRBJ1-2
clone_size: few
v_call: TRBV5-1
cdr3_nt: TGCGCCAGCAGCTTGGGGCAGGTCTATGGCTACACCTTC
cdr3_aa: CASSLGQVYGYTF

d_call: .
j_call: TRBJ2-7
clone_size: .
v_call: TRBV6-6
cdr3_nt: TGTGCCAGCAGTTACTCTGCTGACTCCTCCTACGAGCAGTACTTC
cdr3_aa: CASSYSADSSYEQYF

d_call: .
j_call: TRBJ1-3
clone_size: .
v_call: TRBV9
cdr3_nt: TGTGCCAGCAGCGTCGGGGGGCCTGGAAACACCATATATTTT
cdr3_aa: CASSVGGPGNTIYF

d_call: .
j_call: TRBJ1-2
clone_size: .
v_call: TRBV21-1
cdr3_nt: TGTGCCAGCAGCTATAGGGCGGTCTGGACAGGGACCAATGGCTACACCTTC
cdr3_aa: CASSYRAVWTGTNGYTF

d_call: .
j_call: TRBJ1-1
clone_size: .
v_call: TRBV2
cdr3_nt: TGTGCCAGCAGGGGCCTTCGACCCCAGAACACTGAAGCTTTCTTT
cdr3_aa: CASRGLRPQNTEAFF

d_call: TRBD2
j_call: TRBJ2-7
clone_size: .
v_call: TRBV4-3
cdr3_nt: TGCGCCAGCAGCCAGAATAGCGGGAGTTACGAGCAGTACTTC
cdr3_aa: CASSQNSGSYEQYF

d_call: .
j_call: TRBJ1-1
clone_size: .
v_call: TRBV6-1
cdr3_nt: TGTGCCAGCAGATCCCAGGGAATCCGAAACACTGAAGCTTTCTTT
cdr3_aa: CASRSQGIRNTEAFF

d_call: .
j_call: TRBJ2-1
clone_size: .
v_call: TRBV7-8
cdr3_nt: TGTGCCAGCAGCTCTCTAGCTACCTATGAGCAGTTCTTC
cdr3_aa: CASSSLATYEQFF

d_call: .
j_call: TRBJ2-3
clone_size: .
v_call: TRBV5-1
cdr3_nt: TGCGCCAGCAGCTCTACCCCAGGGGATAGCACAGATACGCAGTATTTT
cdr3_aa: CASSSTPGDSTDTQYF

d_call: TRBD1
j_call: TRBJ2-5
clone_size: .
v_call: TRBV11-2
cdr3_nt: TGTGCCAGCAGGAAACCGGGACAGCAACAAGAGACCCAGTACTTC
cdr3_aa: CASRKPGQQQETQYF

d_call: TRBD1
j_call: TRBJ1-6
clone_size: .
v_call: TRBV12-5
cdr3_nt: TGTGCTAGTGGTCAAGGACAGGGGGCTTATTCACCCCTCCACTTT
cdr3_aa: CASGQGQGAYSPLHF

d_call: TRBD1
j_call: TRBJ1-3
clone_size: .
v_call: TRBV28
cdr3_nt: TGTGCCAGCAGACTAGGACAGGGGGCTGGAAACACCATATATTTT
cdr3_aa: CASRLGQGAGNTIYF

d_call: TRBD2
j_call: TRBJ2-1
clone_size: .
v_call: TRBV7-6
cdr3_nt: TGTGCCAGCAGCCCAGCGGGAGGGCCGTACAATGAGCAGTTCTTC
cdr3_aa: CASSPAGGPYNEQFF

d_call: .
j_call: TRBJ1-3
clone_size: once
v_call: TRBV4-2
cdr3_nt: TGTGCCAGCAGCCAAGTTTCCTCACAGGGAGGAAACACCATATATTTT
cdr3_aa: CASSQVSSQGGNTIYF

d_call: .
j_call: TRBJ2-3
clone_size: .
v_call: TRBV21-1
cdr3_nt: TGTGCCAGCAGCAAAGCGCTATCTGGCACAGATACGCAGTATTTT
cdr3_aa: CASSKALSGTDTQYF

d_call: .
j_call: TRBJ2-7
clone_size: .
v_call: TRBV6-6
cdr3_nt: TGTGCCAGCAGTTACCTAGAGCGGGTTAGCTCCTACGAGCAGTACTTC
cdr3_aa: CASSYLERVSSYEQYF

d_call: .
j_call: TRBJ2-1
clone_size: .
v_call: TRBV19
cdr3_nt: TGTGCCAGTAGTATTGGTCAGGGCAATGAGCAGTTCTTC
cdr3_aa: CASSIGQGNEQFF

d_call: .
j_call: TRBJ2-7
clone_size: .
v_call: TRBV9
cdr3_nt: TGTGCCAGCACCTTCTCGGGGGAGACAGTCTTCCGAGCGACCTACGAGCAGTACTTC
cdr3_aa: CASTFSGETVFRATYEQYF

d_call: TRBD2
j_call: TRBJ2-2
clone_size: .
v_call: TRBV6-5
cdr3_nt: TGTGCCAGCAGTTACGCTAGCGGGACGGTCACCGGGGAGCTGTTTTTT
cdr3_aa: CASSYASGTVTGELFF

d_call: .
j_call: TRBJ1-4
clone_size: .
v_call: TRBV9
cdr3_nt: TGTGCCAGCAGCGTATCGCCTCTAGGGGGATTGGGTGAAAAACTGTTTTTT
cdr3_aa: CASSVSPLGGLGEKLFF

d_call: .
j_call: TRBJ2-1
clone_size: once
v_call: TRBV4-3
cdr3_nt: TGCGCCAGCAGCCATCCCTTGGGGGGACAGTTCTTC
cdr3_aa: CASSHPLGGQFF

d_call: TRBD2
j_call: TRBJ2-1
clone_size: .
v_call: TRBV10-2
cdr3_nt: TGCGCCAGCAGAGACGGGGGGAGCGGGAGTCTTTACAATGAGCAGTTCTTC
cdr3_aa: CASRDGGSGSLYNEQFF

d_call: .
j_call: TRBJ1-5
clone_size: .
v_call: TRBV2
cdr3_nt: TGTGCCAGCACGGTAGGGGATAGCAATCAGCCCCAGCATTTT
cdr3_aa: CASTVGDSNQPQHF

d_call: .
j_call: TRBJ2-1
clone_size: .
v_call: TRBV4-2
cdr3_nt: TGTGCCAGCAGCCAAGAATCCCCCGGGGGGCCACATGAGCAGTTCTTC
cdr3_aa: CASSQESPGGPHEQFF

d_call: .
j_call: TRBJ1-4
clone_size: once
v_call: TRBV25-1
cdr3_nt: TGTGCCAGCAGTGATCTCGAAAAACTGTTTTTT
cdr3_aa: CASSDLEKLFF

d_call: .
j_call: TRBJ1-3
clone_size: .
v_call: TRBV30
cdr3_nt: TGTGCCTGGAGTCAGGACACTACTGGAAACACCATATATTTT
cdr3_aa: CAWSQDTTGNTIYF

d_call: TRBD1
j_call: TRBJ1-1
clone_size: .
v_call: TRBV18
cdr3_nt: TGTGCCAGCTCACCCCTTCTGACAGGGATGAACACTGAAGCTTTCTTT
cdr3_aa: CASSPLLTGMNTEAFF

d_call: TRBD2
j_call: TRBJ2-6
clone_size: .
v_call: TRBV10-3
cdr3_nt: TGTGCCATCGGCGGGGGGCCTGGGGCCAACGTCCTGACTTTC
cdr3_aa: CAIGGGPGANVLTF

d_call: TRBD1
j_call: TRBJ1-6
clone_size: few
v_call: TRBV18
cdr3_nt: TGTGCCAGCTCACCACCCAACACAGGGGGTGTTTCACCCCTCCACTTT
cdr3_aa: CASSPPNTGGVSPLHF

d_call: TRBD1
j_call: TRBJ1-1
clone_size: .
v_call: TRBV6-1
cdr3_nt: TGTGCCAGCAGTGCACTACAGGGGGAGGGGACTGAAGCTTTCTTT
cdr3_aa: CASSALQGEGTEAFF

d_call: TRBD2
j_call: TRBJ2-3
clone_size: .
v_call: TRBV11-2
cdr3_nt: TGTGCCAGCAGCTTAGTTGGACTAGCGGGATCCAACACAGATACGCAGTATTTT
cdr3_aa: CASSLVGLAGSNTDTQYF

d_call: TRBD1
j_call: TRBJ1-2
clone_size: .
v_call: TRBV19
cdr3_nt: TGTGCCAGTAGTCCCGACAGGGTCTATGGCTACACCTTC
cdr3_aa: CASSPDRVYGYTF

d_call: TRBD1
j_call: TRBJ1-6
clone_size: .
v_call: TRBV5-1
cdr3_nt: TGCGCCAGCAGCTTGCAAGGGACAGCCAATTCACCCCTCCACTTT
cdr3_aa: CASSLQGTANSPLHF

d_call: TRBD1
j_call: TRBJ1-2
clone_size: .
v_call: TRBV19
cdr3_nt: TGTGCCAGTAGTATAGAGACGACAGGGAGTAGCTATGGCTACACCTTC
cdr3_aa: CASSIETTGSSYGYTF

d_call: TRBD1
j_call: TRBJ1-5
clone_size: .
v_call: TRBV19
cdr3_nt: TGTGCCAGTAGTATCGGGACAGGGTTTAAAGGTCAGCCCCAGCATTTT
cdr3_aa: CASSIGTGFKGQPQHF